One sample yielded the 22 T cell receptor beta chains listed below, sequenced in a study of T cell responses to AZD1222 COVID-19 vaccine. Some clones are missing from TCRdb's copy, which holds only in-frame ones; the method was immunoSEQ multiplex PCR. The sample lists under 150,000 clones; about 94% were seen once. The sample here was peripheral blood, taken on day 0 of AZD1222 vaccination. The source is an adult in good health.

CDR3 protein: CASSLGLGPGELFF. The CDR3 DNA sequence: TGTGCCAGCAGCTTAGGTCTGGGGCCCGGGGAGCTGTTTTTT. The J gene is TRBJ2-2, the V gene TRBV7-2; TRBD1 might be the D (5 bases). The CDR3 runs 14 residues. The V gene lost 1 base and the J gene lost 6 bases, with 9 bases spanning the gap. Germline values: CDR1 SGHTA, CDR2 FQGNSA.

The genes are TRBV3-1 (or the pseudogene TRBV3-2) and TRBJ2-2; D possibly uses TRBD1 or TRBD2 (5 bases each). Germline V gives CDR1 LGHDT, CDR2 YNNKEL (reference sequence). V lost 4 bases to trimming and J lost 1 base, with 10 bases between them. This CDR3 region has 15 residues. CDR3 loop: CASSLRDQNTGELFF. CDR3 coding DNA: TGTGCCAGCAGCCTCCGGGACCAGAACACCGGGGAGCTGTTTTTT.

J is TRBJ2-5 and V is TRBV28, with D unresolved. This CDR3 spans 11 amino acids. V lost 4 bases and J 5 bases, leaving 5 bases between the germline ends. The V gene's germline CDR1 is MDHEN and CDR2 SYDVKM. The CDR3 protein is CASSYMETQYF. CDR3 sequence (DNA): TGTGCCAGCAGTTACATGGAGACCCAGTACTTC.

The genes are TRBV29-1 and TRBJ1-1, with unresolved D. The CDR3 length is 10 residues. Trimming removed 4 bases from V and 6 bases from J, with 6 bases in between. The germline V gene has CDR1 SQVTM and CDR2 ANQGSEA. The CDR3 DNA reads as TGCAGCGTTGTACAGTCTGAAGCTTTCTTT. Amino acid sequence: CSVVQSEAFF.

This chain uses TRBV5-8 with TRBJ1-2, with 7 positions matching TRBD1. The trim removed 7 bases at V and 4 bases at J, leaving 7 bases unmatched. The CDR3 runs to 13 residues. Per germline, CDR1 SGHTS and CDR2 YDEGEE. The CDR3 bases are TGTGCCAGCTTTTTGAGGGACAGCTATGGCTACACCTTC. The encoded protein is CASFLRDSYGYTF.

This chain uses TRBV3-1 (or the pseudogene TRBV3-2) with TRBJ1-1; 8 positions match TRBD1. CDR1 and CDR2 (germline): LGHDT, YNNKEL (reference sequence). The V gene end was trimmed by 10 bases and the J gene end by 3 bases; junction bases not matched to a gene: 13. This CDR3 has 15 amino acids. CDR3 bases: TGTGCCACCAGGCTTCGAGACAGGGGTGACACTGAAGCTTTCTTT. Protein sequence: CATRLRDRGDTEAFF.

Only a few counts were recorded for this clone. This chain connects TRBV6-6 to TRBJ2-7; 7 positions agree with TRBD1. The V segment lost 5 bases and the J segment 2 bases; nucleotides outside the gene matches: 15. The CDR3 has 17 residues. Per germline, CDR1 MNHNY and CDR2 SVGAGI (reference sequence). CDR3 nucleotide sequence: TGTGCCAGCAGTCGCCCCCGACGTATCGGGACAGCCTACGAGCAGTACTTC. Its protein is CASSRPRRIGTAYEQYF.

CDR3 bases: TGTGCCAGCGGATTAGCGGGAGCTTTCTTTAATGAGCAGTTCTTC. Translation: CASGLAGAFFNEQFF. The chain links TRBV27 to TRBJ2-1, with 9 positions matching TRBD2. The ends lost 8 bases at V and 7 bases at J; junction bases unmatched: 12. In germline, CDR1 is MNHEY, CDR2 SMNVEV (reference sequence). The CDR3 runs to 15 residues.

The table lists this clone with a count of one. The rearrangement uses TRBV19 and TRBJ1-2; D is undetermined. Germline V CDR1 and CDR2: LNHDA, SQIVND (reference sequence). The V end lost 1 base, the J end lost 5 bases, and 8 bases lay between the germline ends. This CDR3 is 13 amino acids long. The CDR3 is CASSIGKVYGYTF. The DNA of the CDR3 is TGTGCCAGTAGTATAGGCAAGGTGTATGGCTACACCTTC. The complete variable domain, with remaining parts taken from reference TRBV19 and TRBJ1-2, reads DGGITQSPKYLFRKEGQNVTLSCEQNLNHDAMYWYRQDPGQGLRLIYYSQIVNDFQKGDIAEGYSVSREKKESFPLTVTSAQKNPTAFYLCASSIGKVYGYTFGSGTRLTVV.

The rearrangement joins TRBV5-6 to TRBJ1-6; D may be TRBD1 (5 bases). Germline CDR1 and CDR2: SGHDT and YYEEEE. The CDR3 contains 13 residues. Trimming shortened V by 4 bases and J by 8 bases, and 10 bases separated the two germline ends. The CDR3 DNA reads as TGTGCCAGCAGCGTCGGGACGGATTCACCCCTCCACTTT. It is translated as CASSVGTDSPLHF.

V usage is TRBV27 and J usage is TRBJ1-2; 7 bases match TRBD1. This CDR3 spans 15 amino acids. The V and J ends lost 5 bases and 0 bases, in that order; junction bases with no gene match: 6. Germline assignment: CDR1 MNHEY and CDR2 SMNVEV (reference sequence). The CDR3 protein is CASSQGGTANYGYTF. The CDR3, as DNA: TGTGCCAGCAGTCAAGGGGGCACCGCTAACTATGGCTACACCTTC.

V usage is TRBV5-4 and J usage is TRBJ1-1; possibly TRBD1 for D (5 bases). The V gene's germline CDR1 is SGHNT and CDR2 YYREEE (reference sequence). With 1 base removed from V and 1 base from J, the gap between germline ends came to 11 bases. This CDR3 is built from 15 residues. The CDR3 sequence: CASSLIRQGNTEAFF. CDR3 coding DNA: TGTGCCAGCAGCTTGATCCGGCAGGGGAACACTGAAGCTTTCTTT.

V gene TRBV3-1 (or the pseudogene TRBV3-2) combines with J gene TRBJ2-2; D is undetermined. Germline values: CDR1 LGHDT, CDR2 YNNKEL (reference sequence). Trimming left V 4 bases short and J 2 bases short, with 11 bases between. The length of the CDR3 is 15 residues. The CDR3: CASSPWVANTGELFF. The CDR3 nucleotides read TGTGCCAGCAGCCCCTGGGTAGCTAACACCGGGGAGCTGTTTTTT.

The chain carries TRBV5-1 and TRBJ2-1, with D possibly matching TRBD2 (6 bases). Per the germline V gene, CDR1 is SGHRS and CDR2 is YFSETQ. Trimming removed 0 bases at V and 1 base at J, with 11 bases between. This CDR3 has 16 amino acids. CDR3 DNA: TGCGCCAGCAGCTTGGTAGGGGACTGGTCCTACAATGAGCAGTTCTTC. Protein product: CASSLVGDWSYNEQFF.

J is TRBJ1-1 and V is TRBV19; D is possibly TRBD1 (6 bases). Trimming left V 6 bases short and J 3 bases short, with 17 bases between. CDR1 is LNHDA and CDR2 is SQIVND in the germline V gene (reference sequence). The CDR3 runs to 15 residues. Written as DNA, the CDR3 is TGTGCCAGTAGAACTGGTACAGGGTGGGACACTGAAGCTTTCTTT. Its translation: CASRTGTGWDTEAFF.

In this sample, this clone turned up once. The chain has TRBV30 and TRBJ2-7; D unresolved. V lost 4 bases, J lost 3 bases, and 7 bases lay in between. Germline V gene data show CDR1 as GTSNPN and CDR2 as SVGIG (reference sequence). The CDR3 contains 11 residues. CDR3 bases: TGTGCCTGGACGCTTAACTACGAGCAGTACTTC. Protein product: CAWTLNYEQYF. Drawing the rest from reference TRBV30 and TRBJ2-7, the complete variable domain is SQTIHQWPATLVQPVGSPLSLECTVEGTSNPNLYWYRQAAGRGLQLLFYSVGIGQISSEVPQNLSASRPQDRQFILSSKKLLLSDSGFYLCAWTLNYEQYFGPGTRLTVT.

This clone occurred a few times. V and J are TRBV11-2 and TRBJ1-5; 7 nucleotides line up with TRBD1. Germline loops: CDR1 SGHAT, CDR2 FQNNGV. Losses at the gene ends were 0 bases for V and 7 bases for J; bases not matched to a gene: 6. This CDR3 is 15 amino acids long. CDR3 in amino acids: CASSLDSGGWQPQHF. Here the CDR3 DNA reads TGTGCCAGCAGCTTAGATTCAGGGGGGTGGCAGCCCCAGCATTTT.

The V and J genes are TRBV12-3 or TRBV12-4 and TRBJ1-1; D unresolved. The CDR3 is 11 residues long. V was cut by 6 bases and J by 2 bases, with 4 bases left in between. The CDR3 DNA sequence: TGTGCCAGCAGCAAAAACACTGAAGCTTTCTTT. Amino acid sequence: CASSKNTEAFF.

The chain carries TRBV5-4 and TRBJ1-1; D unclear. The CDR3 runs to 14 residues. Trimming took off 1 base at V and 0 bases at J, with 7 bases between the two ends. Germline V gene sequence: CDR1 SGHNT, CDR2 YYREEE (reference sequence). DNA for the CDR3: TGTGCCAGCAGCTTGTCGCATATGAACACTGAAGCTTTCTTT. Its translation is CASSLSHMNTEAFF. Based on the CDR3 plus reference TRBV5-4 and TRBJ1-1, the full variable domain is ETGVTQSPTHLIKTRGQQVTLRCSSQSGHNTVSWYQQALGQGPQFIFQYYREEENGRGNFPPRFSGLQFPNYSSELNVNALELDDSALYLCASSLSHMNTEAFFGQGTRLTVV.

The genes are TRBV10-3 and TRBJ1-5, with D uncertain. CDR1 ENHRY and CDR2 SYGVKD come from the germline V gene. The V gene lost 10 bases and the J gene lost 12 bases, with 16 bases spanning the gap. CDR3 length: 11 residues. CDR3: CATKGELDQHF. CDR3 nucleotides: TGTGCCACAAAAGGCGAACTGGACCAGCATTTT.

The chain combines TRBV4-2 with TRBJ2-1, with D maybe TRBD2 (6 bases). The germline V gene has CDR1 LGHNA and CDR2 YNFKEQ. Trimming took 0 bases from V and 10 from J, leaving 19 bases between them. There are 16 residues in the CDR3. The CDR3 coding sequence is TGTGCCAGCAGCCAAGAAATCCCCGGGAGTTTGGGAGAGCAGTTCTTC. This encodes CASSQEIPGSLGEQFF.

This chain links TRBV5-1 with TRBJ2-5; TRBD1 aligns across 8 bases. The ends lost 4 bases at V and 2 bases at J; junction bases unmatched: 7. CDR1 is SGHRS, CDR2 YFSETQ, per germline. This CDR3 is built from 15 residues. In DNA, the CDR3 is TGCGCCAGCAGCCCTTCCGGACAGGGACAAGAGACCCAGTACTTC. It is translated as CASSPSGQGQETQYF.